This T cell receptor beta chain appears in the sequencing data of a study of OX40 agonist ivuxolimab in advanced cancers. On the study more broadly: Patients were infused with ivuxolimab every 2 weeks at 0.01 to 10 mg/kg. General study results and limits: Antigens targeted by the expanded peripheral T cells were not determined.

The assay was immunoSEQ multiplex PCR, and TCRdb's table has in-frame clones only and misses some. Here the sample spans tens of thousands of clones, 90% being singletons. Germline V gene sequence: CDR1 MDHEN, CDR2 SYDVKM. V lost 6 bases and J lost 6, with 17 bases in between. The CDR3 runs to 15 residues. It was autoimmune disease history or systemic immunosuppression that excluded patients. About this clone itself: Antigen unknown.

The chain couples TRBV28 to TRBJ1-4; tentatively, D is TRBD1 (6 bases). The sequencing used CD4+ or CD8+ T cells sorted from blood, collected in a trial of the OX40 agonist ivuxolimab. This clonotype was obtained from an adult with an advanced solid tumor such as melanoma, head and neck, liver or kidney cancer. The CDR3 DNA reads TGTGCCAGCAGCCCGGAACAGGGAAGACATGAAAAACTGTTTTTT. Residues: CASSPEQGRHEKLFF.